This TCR beta chain was sequenced for a study of T cells in Graves' hyperthyroidism and ophthalmopathy. Study in general: The authors collected peripheral blood at initial diagnosis, before any treatment. Study-level points and caveats: In validation, the model predicted ophthalmopathy. These predictions came a median about 6.5 months before onset.

This clonotype was found a few times. Its antigen is not known. Pregnant or lactating patients were excluded, as were those with uncontrolled infection or other autoimmune disease. The diagnostic basis comprised clinical symptoms, serum thyroxine and TRAb, thyroid ultrasound and orbital computed tomography. Authors of the study amplified TCR beta CDR3 regions from RNA transcripts. The HTBI primer set drove a first-round RT-PCR of the TCR CDR3. Via MiXCR, TCRdb re-called the multiplex PCR reads, giving one row per CDR3 protein. The top ten hold about 25% of the sample, which has approximately 520,000 distinct CDR3 sequences, less than 25% seen once. CDR3 size: 15 residues. V lost 6 bases to trimming and J lost 7 bases, with 19 bases between them.

This TCR came from a man aged 18 to 30 with Graves' hyperthyroidism. The J gene is TRBJ1-5, the V gene TRBV12-3 or TRBV12-4; tentative D call: TRBD1 (5 bases). The source material was blood. The chain's CDR3 is CASSPEGLVGQPQHF. CDR3 bases: TGTGCCAGCAGCCCCGAGGGACTTGTTGGACAGCCCCAGCATTTT.